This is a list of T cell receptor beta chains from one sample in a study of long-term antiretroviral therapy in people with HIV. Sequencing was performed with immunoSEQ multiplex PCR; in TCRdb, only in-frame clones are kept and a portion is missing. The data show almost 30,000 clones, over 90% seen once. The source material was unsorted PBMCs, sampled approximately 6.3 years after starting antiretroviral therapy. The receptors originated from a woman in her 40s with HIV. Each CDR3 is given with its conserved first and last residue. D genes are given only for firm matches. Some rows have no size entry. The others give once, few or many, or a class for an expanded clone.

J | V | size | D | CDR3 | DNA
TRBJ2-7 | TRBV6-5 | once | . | CASSSEAVSDEQYF | TGTGCCAGCAGTTCGGAGGCGGTGAGTGACGAGCAGTACTTC
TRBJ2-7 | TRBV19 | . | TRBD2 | CASSIRQAGAPPYEQYF | TGTGCCAGTAGTATCCGACAAGCGGGGGCCCCCCCCTACGAGCAGTACTTC
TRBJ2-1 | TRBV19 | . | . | CASSTRDFNGEQFF | TGTGCCAGTAGTACCAGGGACTTTAATGGTGAGCAGTTCTTC
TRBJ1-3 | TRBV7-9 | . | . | CASSYSESSGNTIYF | TGTGCCAGCAGCTACAGTGAATCCTCTGGAAACACCATATATTTT
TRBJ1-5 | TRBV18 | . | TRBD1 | CASSPGTGSNQPQHF | TGTGCCAGCTCACCAGGGACAGGGTCTAATCAGCCCCAGCATTTT
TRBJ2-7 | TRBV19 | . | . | CATQQRGTSYEQYF | TGTGCCACCCAGCAGAGGGGGACCTCCTACGAGCAGTACTTC
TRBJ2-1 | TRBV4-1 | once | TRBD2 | CASSHEAATSGDEQFF | TGCGCCAGCAGCCATGAAGCAGCGACTAGCGGGGATGAGCAGTTCTTC
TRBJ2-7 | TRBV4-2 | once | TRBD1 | CASSATSGTGEKQYF | TGTGCCAGCAGCGCCACGTCCGGGACAGGGGAAAAGCAGTACTTC
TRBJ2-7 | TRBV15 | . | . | CATSRDIGGHSSTYEQYF | TGTGCCACCAGCAGAGATATAGGGGGTCACTCCAGTACCTACGAGCAGTACTTC
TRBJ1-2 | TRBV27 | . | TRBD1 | CASSSSRDRGSSYGYTF | TGTGCCAGCAGTTCGTCCCGGGACAGGGGAAGCTCCTATGGCTACACCTTC
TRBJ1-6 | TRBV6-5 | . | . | CASSRQSYNSPLHF | TGTGCCAGCAGCCGGCAGTCCTATAATTCACCCCTCCACTTT
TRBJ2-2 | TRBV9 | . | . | CASSPTGLVDTGELFF | TGTGCCAGCAGCCCTACTGGGCTGGTTGACACCGGGGAGCTGTTTTTT
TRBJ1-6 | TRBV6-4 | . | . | CASTPGHYNSPLHF | TGTGCCAGCACTCCGGGACACTATAATTCACCCCTCCACTTT
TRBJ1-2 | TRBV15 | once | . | CATSRDRSGYGYTF | TGTGCCACCAGCAGAGATCGTTCGGGGTATGGCTACACCTTC
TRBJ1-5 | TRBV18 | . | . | CASSPGDQPQHF | TGTGCCAGCTCACCTGGTGATCAGCCCCAGCATTTT
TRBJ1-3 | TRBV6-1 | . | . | CASSVSDLSGNTIYF | TGTGCCAGCAGTGTTTCGGATCTCTCTGGAAACACCATATATTTT
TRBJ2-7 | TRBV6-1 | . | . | CASSGVPRGSYEQYF | TGTGCCAGCAGTGGTGTACCAAGAGGGTCCTACGAGCAGTACTTC
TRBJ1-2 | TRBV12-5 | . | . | CASGQGNHYGYTF | TGTGCTAGTGGCCAAGGTAACCACTATGGCTACACCTTC
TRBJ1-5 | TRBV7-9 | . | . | CASSDRYQPQHF | TGTGCCAGCAGCGACCGATATCAGCCCCAGCATTTT
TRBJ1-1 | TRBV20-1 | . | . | CSASMNTEAFF | TGCAGTGCCTCGATGAACACTGAAGCTTTCTTT
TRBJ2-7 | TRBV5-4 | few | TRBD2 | CASSLRTSGSYEQYF | TGTGCCAGCAGCTTAAGAACTAGCGGTTCCTACGAGCAGTACTTC
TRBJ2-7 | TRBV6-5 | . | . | CASSLGHSSYEQYF | TGTGCCAGCAGTCTCGGACACAGCTCCTACGAGCAGTACTTC
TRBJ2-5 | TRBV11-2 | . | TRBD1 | CASSTGDVGTQYF | TGTGCCAGCAGCACAGGGGACGTAGGGACCCAGTACTTC
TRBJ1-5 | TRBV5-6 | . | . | CASSFRDQPQHF | TGTGCCAGCAGCTTTAGGGATCAGCCCCAGCATTTT
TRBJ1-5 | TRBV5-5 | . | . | CASSRGRDGRLDQPQHF | TGTGCCAGCAGCCGTGGGCGGGACGGAAGGTTGGATCAGCCCCAGCATTTT
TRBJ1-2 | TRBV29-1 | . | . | CSAEGGFYGYTF | TGCAGCGCCGAAGGGGGGTTCTATGGCTACACCTTC
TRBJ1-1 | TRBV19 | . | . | CASSIGGISLNAEAFF | TGTGCCAGTAGTATCGGAGGGATTAGCTTGAACGCTGAAGCTTTCTTT
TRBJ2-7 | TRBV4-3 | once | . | CASSQDHSSYEQYF | TGCGCCAGCAGCCAAGATCACTCCTCCTACGAGCAGTACTTC
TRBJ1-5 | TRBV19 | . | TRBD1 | CASGGQGNQPQHF | TGTGCCAGTGGGGGACAGGGAAATCAGCCCCAGCATTTT
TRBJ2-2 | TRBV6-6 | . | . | CASSYPGGDTGELFF | TGTGCCAGCAGTTACCCCGGGGGAGACACCGGGGAGCTGTTTTTT
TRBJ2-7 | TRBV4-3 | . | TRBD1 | CASSQSTGRYEQYF | TGCGCCAGCAGCCAGTCGACAGGGCGATACGAGCAGTACTTC
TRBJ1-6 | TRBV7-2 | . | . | CASSSLLSQGFGSPLHF | TGTGCCAGCAGCTCGCTACTAAGTCAGGGGTTCGGTTCACCCCTCCACTTT
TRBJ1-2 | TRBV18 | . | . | CASSPPWWYGYTF | TGTGCCAGCTCACCACCATGGTGGTATGGCTACACCTTC
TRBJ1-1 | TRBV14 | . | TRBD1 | CASSPTGVTEAFF | TGTGCCAGCAGCCCAACAGGGGTCACTGAAGCTTTCTTT
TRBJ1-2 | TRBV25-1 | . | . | CASSGPRGYTF | TGTGCCAGCAGTGGGCCAAGGGGCTACACCTTC
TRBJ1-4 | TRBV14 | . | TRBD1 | CASSPRTGQGPNEKLFF | TGTGCCAGCAGCCCCCGGACGGGACAGGGACCTAATGAAAAACTGTTTTTT
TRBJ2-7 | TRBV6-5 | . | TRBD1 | CASSYLKGQGYEQYF | TGTGCCAGCAGTTACCTCAAGGGACAGGGCTACGAGCAGTACTTC
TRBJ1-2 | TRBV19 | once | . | CASSPGRQFNYGYTF | TGTGCCAGTAGTCCTGGGAGACAGTTTAACTATGGCTACACCTTC
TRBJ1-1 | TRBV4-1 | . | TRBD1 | CASSQDLGDRVTEAFF | TGCGCCAGCAGCCAAGATCTAGGGGACAGGGTCACTGAAGCTTTCTTT
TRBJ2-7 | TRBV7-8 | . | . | CASSQPQGLNEQYF | TGTGCCAGCAGCCAACCCCAAGGGTTGAACGAGCAGTACTTC
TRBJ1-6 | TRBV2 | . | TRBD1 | CASRNRDSSYNSPLHF | TGTGCCAGCAGGAACCGGGACAGCTCCTATAATTCACCCCTCCACTTT
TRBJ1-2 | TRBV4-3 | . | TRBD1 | CASSPRTGGNGYTF | TGCGCCAGCAGCCCGCGGACAGGGGGGAATGGCTACACCTTC
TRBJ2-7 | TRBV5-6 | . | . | CASSPPTAYEQYF | TGTGCCAGCAGCCCGCCGACCGCCTACGAGCAGTACTTC
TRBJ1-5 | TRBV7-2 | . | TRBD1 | CASSLAGTGGRIASNQPQHF | TGTGCCAGCAGCTTAGCGGGGACAGGGGGTAGAATAGCGAGCAATCAGCCCCAGCATTTT
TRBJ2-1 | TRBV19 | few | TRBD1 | CASSLSGGVGQGGSLESNEQFF | TGTGCCAGTAGTTTAAGTGGGGGTGTAGGACAGGGCGGGTCCCTTGAATCCAATGAGCAGTTCTTC
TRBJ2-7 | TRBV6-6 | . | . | CAAQGKISYEQYF | TGTGCCGCCCAGGGTAAGATCTCCTACGAGCAGTACTTC
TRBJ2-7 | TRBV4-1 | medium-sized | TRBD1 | CASSQGQGDTSEQYF | TGCGCCAGCAGCCAAGGACAGGGGGATACTAGCGAGCAGTACTTC
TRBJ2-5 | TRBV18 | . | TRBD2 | CASSRSGGQETQYF | TGTGCCAGCTCACGATCCGGGGGGCAAGAGACCCAGTACTTC
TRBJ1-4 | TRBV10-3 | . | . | CAISPRADNEKLFF | TGTGCCATCAGCCCCAGGGCGGATAATGAAAAACTGTTTTTT